In its sample, the clone carrying this TCR beta chain was seen many times. The read is 3 residues too short to cover the CDR3 end, so that end is filled in from the germline J gene. Using immunoSEQ multiplex PCR, the repertoire was profiled, and TCRdb retains in-frame clones only, with some absent. This sample comprises tens of thousands of clones, none seen once only. The germline gives CDR1 GTSNPN, CDR2 SVGIG (reference sequence). Trimming removed 0 bases at V and 7 bases at J, with 10 bases between. This CDR3 is built from 13 residues. The sample originates from a study of T cell clonality in common variable immunodeficiency.

V usage is TRBV30 and J usage is TRBJ1-5; no firm D call. This TCR was recovered from a person aged 18 to 70 in good health. The sequencing input was peripheral blood mononuclear cells. CDR3 DNA (partial): TGTGCCTGGAGTGTAGCAGGCGGGCAGCCC. Translated: CAWSVAGGQP. The whole CDR3 protein reads CAWSVAGGQPQHF.